These T cell receptor beta chains were read from a single sample in a study of CD8 T cells in Susac syndrome. One entry per CDR3 protein, called by TCRdb with MiXCR from the immunoSEQ multiplex PCR reads. The table lists around 150,000 distinct CDR3 sequences, approximately 93% of them singletons. The sequenced material came from CD8+ T cells from PBMCs. The receptors stem from a human donor in good health. Both conserved end residues are part of each CDR3. D genes are given only for firm matches. The size entry is marked missing in some rows and otherwise reads once, few, many or a size class.

J: TRBJ2-1; size: .; D: .; V: TRBV12-3/TRBV12-4; DNA: TGTGCCAGCAGCCCGTTCGGCGGCAATGAGCAGTTCTTC; CDR3: CASSPFGGNEQFF
J: TRBJ2-7; size: once; D: TRBD1; V: TRBV19; DNA: TGTGCCAGTAGTCACACAGGGGGCGAGCAGTACTTC; CDR3: CASSHTGGEQYF
J: TRBJ2-5; size: .; D: TRBD2; V: TRBV7-9; DNA: TGTGCCAGCAGCTGGAGACTAGCGGGGGGACAAGAGACCCAGTACTTC; CDR3: CASSWRLAGGQETQYF
J: TRBJ1-5; size: .; D: .; V: TRBV19; DNA: TGTGCCAGTAGTACCTCCCCTTTTGTCTATAGCAATCAGCCCCAGCATTTT; CDR3: CASSTSPFVYSNQPQHF
J: TRBJ2-1; size: once; D: .; V: TRBV5-1; DNA: TGCGCCAGCAGCTTGAGTGGGAGAGACCGTGAGCAGTTCTTC; CDR3: CASSLSGRDREQFF
J: TRBJ2-3; size: .; D: .; V: TRBV29-1; DNA: TGCAGCGTTGATACACGGGGGTCCCCCACAGATACGCAGTATTTT; CDR3: CSVDTRGSPTDTQYF
J: TRBJ2-3; size: .; D: .; V: TRBV20-1; DNA: TGCAGTGCTAGAGACAATAGAGATACGCAGTATTTT; CDR3: CSARDNRDTQYF
J: TRBJ2-7; size: .; D: .; V: TRBV7-9; DNA: TGTGCCAGCAGCTTACCCTCCCACGAGCAGTACTTC; CDR3: CASSLPSHEQYF
J: TRBJ2-5; size: .; D: TRBD2; V: TRBV27; DNA: TGTGCCAGCGCCTCCCTAGCGGGATTAGAGACCCAGTACTTC; CDR3: CASASLAGLETQYF
J: TRBJ1-2; size: .; D: .; V: TRBV29-1; DNA: TGCAGCGTTGACCGGGAGGTTAACTATGGCTACACCTTC; CDR3: CSVDREVNYGYTF
J: TRBJ2-1; size: .; D: TRBD2; V: TRBV29-1; DNA: TGCAGCGTTGAAGATGCGGGACTAGCGGGAGTAAGTGAGCAGTTCTTC; CDR3: CSVEDAGLAGVSEQFF
J: TRBJ2-1; size: .; D: .; V: TRBV7-9; DNA: TGTGCCAGCAAGTTCCCTGGCCTCGATGAGCAGTTCTTC; CDR3: CASKFPGLDEQFF
J: TRBJ2-1; size: .; D: TRBD2; V: TRBV3-1; DNA: TGTGCCAGCAGCCGACGACTAGCGGGGGGAAATGAGCAGTTCTTC; CDR3: CASSRRLAGGNEQFF
J: TRBJ1-1; size: .; D: .; V: TRBV7-9; DNA: TGTGCCAGCAGCACCACTGGAATGAACACTGAAGCTTTCTTT; CDR3: CASSTTGMNTEAFF
J: TRBJ2-2; size: .; D: TRBD1; V: TRBV30; DNA: TGTGCCTGGACAGACAGGGGATGGACCGGGGAGCTGTTTTTT; CDR3: CAWTDRGWTGELFF
J: TRBJ2-1; size: .; D: .; V: TRBV4-3; DNA: TGCGCCAGCAGCCAAGATAAGCTAGCATCGATATACAATGAGCAGTTCTTC; CDR3: CASSQDKLASIYNEQFF
J: TRBJ2-1; size: .; D: TRBD2; V: TRBV11-2; DNA: TGTGCCAGCAGCTTTTTGTGGGAGGGCCACAATGAGCAGTTCTTC; CDR3: CASSFLWEGHNEQFF
J: TRBJ2-7; size: .; D: TRBD2; V: TRBV20-1; DNA: TGCAGTGGCCGAGCGGGAGTGTTCTACGAGCAGTACTTC; CDR3: CSGRAGVFYEQYF
J: TRBJ2-5; size: .; D: .; V: TRBV27; DNA: TGTGCCAGCAGTGAACACAACCAAGAGACCCAGTACTTC; CDR3: CASSEHNQETQYF
J: TRBJ1-5; size: .; D: .; V: TRBV4-3; DNA: TGCGCCAGCAGCCAAGATCGTCAGGTCAATCAGCCCCAGCATTTT; CDR3: CASSQDRQVNQPQHF
J: TRBJ2-1; size: .; D: .; V: TRBV4-2; DNA: TGTGCCAGCAGCCAAGAAGTGAACGGTGAGCAGTTCTTC; CDR3: CASSQEVNGEQFF
J: TRBJ2-1; size: .; D: TRBD2; V: TRBV20-1; DNA: TGCAGTGCTAGAATAAGGCTAGCGGGAACCTACAATGAGCAGTTCTTC; CDR3: CSARIRLAGTYNEQFF
J: TRBJ2-1; size: once; D: .; V: TRBV3-1; DNA: TGTGCCAGCAGTGAGGACGCAAACAATGAGCAGTTCTTC; CDR3: CASSEDANNEQFF
J: TRBJ1-5; size: .; D: .; V: TRBV28; DNA: TGTGCCAGCAGTCCAAGATTCACCCTAAGCAATCAGCCCCAGCATTTT; CDR3: CASSPRFTLSNQPQHF
J: TRBJ1-2; size: .; D: .; V: TRBV27; DNA: TGTGCCAGCAGTCCCTCAGAGGAGGGGGGGAGGTGGTTTGGCTACACCTTC; CDR3: CASSPSEEGGRWFGYTF
J: TRBJ2-1; size: once; D: .; V: TRBV5-1; DNA: TGCGCCAGCAGCTTGGTGGGGTTCGCCAATGAGCAGTTCTTC; CDR3: CASSLVGFANEQFF